A single sample is the source of the 3 T cell receptor beta chains below, sequenced in a study of regulatory T cells in long-lasting Graves disease. Libraries of TCR beta came from iRepertoire HTBI primers plus Arm-PCR of CDR3 regions. Each CDR3 protein is one row after TCRdb ran MiXCR on the multiplex PCR reads. The profile shows about 470,000 distinct CDR3 sequences, under 25% of them singletons. Time point here: persistent/refractory GD, antithyroid drugs over 5 years with positive TRAb. Preparation of the TCR library used RNA extracted from PBMCs. Sequences were derived from peripheral blood mononuclear cells (PBMCs), sampled when the disease was refractory, from a patient treated with antithyroid drugs. These receptors originate from a female donor with Graves disease.

This clonotype turned up a few times. At one end, the junction sequence differs from germline, possibly due to a read error. The rearrangement joins TRBV7-7 to TRBJ2-3, with D unresolved. The CDR3 runs 15 residues. Germline CDR1 reads SSHAT; CDR2 reads FNYEAQ (reference sequence). The DNA of the CDR3 is TGTGCTAGCAGCCCTATAAAATCGGGCACAGATACGCAGTATTTT. Translating it yields CASSPIKSGTDTQYF.

Ten or more counts support this clonotype. The rearrangement joins TRBV12-3 or TRBV12-4 to TRBJ2-7; unclear D gene. The CDR3 runs to 12 residues. V lost 8 bases to trimming and J lost 4 bases, with 12 bases between them. The CDR3 loop reads CASAVMGYEQYF. The DNA for the CDR3 is TGTGCCAGCGCGGTGATGGGGTACGAGCAGTACTTC.

This clonotype was picked up a small number of times. The V and J genes are TRBV6-1 and TRBJ2-2; D call uncertain. V was cut by 10 bases and J by 6 bases, with 18 bases left in between. The CDR3 loop spans 14 amino acids. CDR1 MNHNS and CDR2 SASEGT come from the germline V gene. The CDR3: CATSGLRGAGELFF. The CDR3 DNA follows: TGTGCCACCTCAGGCCTCCGTGGGGCCGGGGAGCTGTTTTTT.